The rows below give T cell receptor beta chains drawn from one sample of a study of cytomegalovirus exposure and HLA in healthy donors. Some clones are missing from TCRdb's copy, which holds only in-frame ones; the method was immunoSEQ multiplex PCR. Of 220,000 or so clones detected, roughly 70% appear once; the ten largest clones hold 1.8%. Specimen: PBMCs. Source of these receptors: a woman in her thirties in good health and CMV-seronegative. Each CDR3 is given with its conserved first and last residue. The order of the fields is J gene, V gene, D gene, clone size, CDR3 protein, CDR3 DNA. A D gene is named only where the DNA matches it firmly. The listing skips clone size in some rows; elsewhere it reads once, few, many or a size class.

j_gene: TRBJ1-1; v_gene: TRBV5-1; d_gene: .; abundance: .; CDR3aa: CASSLGQRNTEAFF; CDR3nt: TGTGCCAGCAGCTTGGGGCAGCGGAACACTGAAGCTTTCTTT
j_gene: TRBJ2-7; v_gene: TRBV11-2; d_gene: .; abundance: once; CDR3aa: CASSLGLGGYEQYF; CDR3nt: TGTGCCAGCAGCTTAGGGCTAGGGGGTTACGAGCAGTACTTC
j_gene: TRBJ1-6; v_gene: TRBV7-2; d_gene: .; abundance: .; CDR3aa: CASSLEPVYNSPLHF; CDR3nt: TGTGCCAGCAGCTTAGAACCAGTCTATAATTCACCCCTCCACTTT
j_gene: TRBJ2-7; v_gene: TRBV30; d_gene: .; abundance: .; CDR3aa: CAWSLSEPHPPYF; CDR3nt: TGTGCCTGGAGCCTGTCAGAACCTCATCCCCCGTACTTC
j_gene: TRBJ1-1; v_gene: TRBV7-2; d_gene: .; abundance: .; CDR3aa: CASSLVGAGEAFF; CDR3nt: TGTGCCAGCAGCTTAGTGGGGGCGGGTGAAGCTTTCTTT
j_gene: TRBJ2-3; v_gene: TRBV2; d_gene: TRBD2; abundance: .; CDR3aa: CASLALAEYSSTDTQYF; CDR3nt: TGTGCCAGCTTGGCACTAGCGGAATACTCTAGCACAGATACGCAGTATTTT
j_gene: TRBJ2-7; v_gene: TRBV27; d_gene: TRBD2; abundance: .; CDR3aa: CASSLSGGLEQYF; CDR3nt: TGTGCCAGCAGCCTCAGCGGGGGCCTTGAGCAGTACTTC
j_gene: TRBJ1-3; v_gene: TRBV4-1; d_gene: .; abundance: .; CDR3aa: CASSQRTVDGNTIYF; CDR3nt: TGTGCCAGCAGTCAGAGGACAGTAGACGGAAACACCATATATTTT
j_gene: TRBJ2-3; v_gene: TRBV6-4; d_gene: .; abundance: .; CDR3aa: CASSPEPGKSDTQYF; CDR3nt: TGTGCCAGCAGCCCGGAGCCGGGGAAGTCAGATACGCAGTATTTT
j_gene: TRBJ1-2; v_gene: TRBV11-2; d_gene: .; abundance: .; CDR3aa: CASSLNRTAGGYTF; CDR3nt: TGTGCCAGCAGCTTAAATAGGACCGCGGGTGGCTACACCTTC
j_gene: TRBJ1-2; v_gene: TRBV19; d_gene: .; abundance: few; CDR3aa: CASSASGSSGYTF; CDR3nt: TGTGCCAGTAGTGCCTCAGGGTCCTCTGGCTACACCTTC
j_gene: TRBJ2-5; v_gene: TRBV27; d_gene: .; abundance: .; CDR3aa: CASTPGGTGTQYF; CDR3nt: TGTGCCAGCACTCCCGGCGGAACAGGGACCCAGTACTTC
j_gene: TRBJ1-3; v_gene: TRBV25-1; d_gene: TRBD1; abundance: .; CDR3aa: CASRQTGPGNTIYF; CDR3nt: TGTGCCAGCAGGCAGACAGGGCCTGGAAACACCATATATTTT
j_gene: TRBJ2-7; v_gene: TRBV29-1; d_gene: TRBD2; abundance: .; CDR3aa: CSVARTSGGPGDEQYF; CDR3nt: TGCAGCGTTGCACGGACTAGCGGGGGACCCGGGGACGAGCAGTACTTC
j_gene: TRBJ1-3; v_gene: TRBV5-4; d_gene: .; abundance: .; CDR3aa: CASSLGFGLNTIYF; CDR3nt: TGTGCCAGCAGCTTGGGTTTCGGGTTAAACACCATATATTTT
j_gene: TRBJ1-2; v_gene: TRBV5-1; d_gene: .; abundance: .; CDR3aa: CASSPTGDYGYTF; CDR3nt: TGCGCCAGCAGTCCTACCGGAGACTATGGCTACACCTTC
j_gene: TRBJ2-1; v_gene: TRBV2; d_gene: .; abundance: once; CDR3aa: CASSRDTGGNEQFF; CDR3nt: TGTGCCAGCAGTCGGGACACCGGGGGGAATGAGCAGTTCTTC
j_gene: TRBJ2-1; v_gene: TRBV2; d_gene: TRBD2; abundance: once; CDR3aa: CASSGWAGLAESSSYNEQFF; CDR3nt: TGTGCCAGCAGCGGGTGGGCGGGACTAGCGGAATCGAGCTCCTACAATGAGCAGTTCTTC
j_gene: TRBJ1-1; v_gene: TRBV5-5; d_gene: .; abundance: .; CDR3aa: CASSYYRDGTEAFF; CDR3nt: TGTGCCAGCAGCTACTACAGGGACGGAACTGAAGCTTTCTTT
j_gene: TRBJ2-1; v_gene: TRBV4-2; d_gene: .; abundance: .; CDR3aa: CASSQPRLPDYNEQFF; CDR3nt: TGTGCCAGCAGCCAACCGAGATTACCCGATTACAATGAGCAGTTCTTC
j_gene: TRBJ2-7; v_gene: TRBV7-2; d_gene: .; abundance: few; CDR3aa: CASSEGAYEQYF; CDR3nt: TGTGCCAGCAGCGAAGGGGCCTACGAGCAGTACTTC
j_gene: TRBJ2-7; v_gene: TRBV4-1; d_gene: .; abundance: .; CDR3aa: CASSQVSQDTTYEQYF; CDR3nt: TGCGCCAGCAGCCAAGTTTCGCAGGACACCACCTACGAGCAGTACTTC
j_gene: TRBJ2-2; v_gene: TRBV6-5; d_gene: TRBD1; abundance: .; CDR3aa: CASSPRTGTGELFF; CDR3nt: TGTGCCAGCAGTCCGCGGACAGGGACCGGGGAGCTGTTTTTT
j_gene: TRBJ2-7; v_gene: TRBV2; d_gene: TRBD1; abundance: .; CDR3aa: CASQRLQGAYEQYF; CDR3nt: TGTGCCAGCCAAAGGTTACAGGGGGCTTACGAGCAGTACTTC
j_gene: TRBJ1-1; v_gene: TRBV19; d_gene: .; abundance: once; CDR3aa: CASTPGITGEAFF; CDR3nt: TGTGCCAGTACCCCAGGCATAACAGGTGAAGCTTTCTTT
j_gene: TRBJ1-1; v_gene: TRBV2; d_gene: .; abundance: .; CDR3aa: CASQRTVSYTEAFF; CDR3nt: TGTGCCAGCCAGAGGACAGTCAGCTACACTGAAGCTTTCTTT
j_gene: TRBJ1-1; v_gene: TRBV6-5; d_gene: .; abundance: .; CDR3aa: CASSYIEANTEAFF; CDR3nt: TGTGCCAGCAGTTATATAGAGGCGAACACTGAAGCTTTCTTT
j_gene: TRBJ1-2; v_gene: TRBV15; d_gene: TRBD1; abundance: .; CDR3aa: CATSRSGTGRVYGYTF; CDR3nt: TGTGCCACCAGCAGATCAGGGACAGGACGAGTCTATGGCTACACCTTC
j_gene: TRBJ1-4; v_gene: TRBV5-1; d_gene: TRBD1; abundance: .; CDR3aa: CASSSQGEKLFF; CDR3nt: TGCGCCAGCAGCTCACAGGGGGAAAAACTGTTTTTT
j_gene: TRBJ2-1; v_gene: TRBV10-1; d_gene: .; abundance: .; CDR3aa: CASSESGSPVDEQFF; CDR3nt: TGCGCCAGCAGTGAGTCAGGGAGCCCAGTCGATGAGCAGTTCTTC
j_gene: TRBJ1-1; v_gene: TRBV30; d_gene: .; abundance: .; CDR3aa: CAWSLSQGIPEAFF; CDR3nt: TGTGCCTGGAGTCTCTCCCAGGGGATTCCTGAAGCTTTCTTT
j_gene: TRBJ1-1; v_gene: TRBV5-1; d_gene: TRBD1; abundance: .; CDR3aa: CASSLTMTGQGTAFF; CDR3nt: TGCGCCAGCAGCTTAACGATGACGGGACAGGGGACAGCTTTCTTT
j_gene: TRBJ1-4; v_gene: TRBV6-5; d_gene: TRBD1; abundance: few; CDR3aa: CASSSGQGALDEKLFF; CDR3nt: TGTGCCAGCAGTTCGGGACAGGGGGCTCTGGATGAAAAACTGTTTTTT